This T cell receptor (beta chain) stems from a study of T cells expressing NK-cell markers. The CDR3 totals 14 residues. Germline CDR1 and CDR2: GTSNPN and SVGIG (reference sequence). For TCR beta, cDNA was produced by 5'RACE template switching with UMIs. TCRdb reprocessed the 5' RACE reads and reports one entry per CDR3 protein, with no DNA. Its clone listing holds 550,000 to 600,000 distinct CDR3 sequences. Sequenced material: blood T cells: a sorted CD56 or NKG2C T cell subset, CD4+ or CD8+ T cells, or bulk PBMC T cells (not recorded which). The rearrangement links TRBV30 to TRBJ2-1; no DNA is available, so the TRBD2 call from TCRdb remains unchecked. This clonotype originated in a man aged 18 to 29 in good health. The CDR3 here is CASSGGPALNEQFF.